This is a list of T cell receptor beta chains from one sample in a study of OX40 agonist ivuxolimab in advanced cancers. TCRdb's copy holds only in-frame clones and misses some; the assay was immunoSEQ multiplex PCR. Of roughly 53,000 clones in the sample, roughly 84% were seen once. The source material was CD4+ or CD8+ T cells sorted from blood, sampled in a trial of the OX40 agonist ivuxolimab. The receptor source for this set is an adult with an advanced solid tumor such as melanoma, head and neck, liver or kidney cancer. Each CDR3 is given with its conserved first and last residue. The D gene is left open where the match is weak. Clone sizes are given selectively: once, few, many, or a class where the clone is expanded.

J | V | size | length | D | CDR3 | DNA
TRBJ2-1 | TRBV9 | once | 16 | TRBD2 | CASSVGTSGRGNEQFF | TGTGCCAGCAGCGTGGGGACTAGCGGGAGAGGGAATGAGCAGTTCTTC
TRBJ2-2 | TRBV7-6 | . | 16 | . | CASSLVVGGGTGELFF | TGTGCCAGCAGCTTAGTCGTCGGGGGCGGTACCGGGGAGCTGTTTTTT
TRBJ2-5 | TRBV27 | . | 14 | . | CASRLSPGQETQYF | TGTGCCAGCAGACTTTCCCCCGGTCAAGAGACCCAGTACTTC
TRBJ2-7 | TRBV14 | once | 14 | . | CASSHSDRSYEQYF | TGTGCCAGCAGCCACTCGGACAGATCCTACGAGCAGTACTTC
TRBJ1-1 | TRBV28 | . | 15 | . | CASSLTGRGNTEAFF | TGTGCCAGCAGTTTAACCGGGCGGGGAAACACTGAAGCTTTCTTT
TRBJ2-7 | TRBV27 | . | 15 | TRBD1 | CASSSTYLGGQAKYF | TGTGCCAGCAGTTCGACCTACCTCGGGGGACAGGCAAAGTACTTC
TRBJ1-2 | TRBV7-8 | . | 15 | TRBD1 | CASSLATGANYGYTF | TGTGCCAGCAGCTTAGCGACAGGGGCTAACTATGGCTACACCTTC
TRBJ1-4 | TRBV7-2 | . | 14 | TRBD1 | CASSNRGAYEKLFF | TGTGCCAGCAGTAACAGGGGTGCTTATGAAAAACTGTTTTTT
TRBJ2-7 | TRBV6-4 | . | 14 | TRBD2 | CASLGGLDSYEQYF | TGTGCCAGCTTGGGGGGGTTAGACTCCTACGAGCAGTACTTC
TRBJ2-1 | TRBV5-1 | . | 16 | TRBD2 | CASSLEASGSYNEQFF | TGCGCCAGCAGCTTGGAGGCTAGCGGGTCCTACAATGAGCAGTTCTTC
TRBJ1-1 | TRBV29-1 | . | 13 | . | CSVPPGGITEAFF | TGCAGCGTTCCACCGGGGGGCATCACTGAAGCTTTCTTT
TRBJ1-1 | TRBV5-4 | . | 16 | . | CASSLGYRAPNTEAFF | TGTGCCAGCAGCTTAGGGTACAGGGCCCCGAACACTGAAGCTTTCTTT
TRBJ2-7 | TRBV7-9 | . | 15 | . | CASSFSLAGSYEQYF | TGTGCCAGCAGCTTTAGTTTGGCAGGCTCCTACGAGCAGTACTTC
TRBJ1-1 | TRBV29-1 | . | 17 | . | CSVTIGGVGRMNTEAFF | TGCAGCGTAACTATAGGGGGGGTCGGTCGGATGAACACTGAAGCTTTCTTT
TRBJ2-5 | TRBV12-5 | once | 14 | . | CASGPGTDQETQYF | TGTGCTAGTGGTCCCGGGACGGACCAAGAGACCCAGTACTTC
TRBJ2-5 | TRBV5-4 | . | 16 | TRBD2 | CASSGGTSGSRETQYF | TGTGCCAGCAGCGGGGGGACTAGCGGGAGTCGGGAGACCCAGTACTTC